This T cell receptor beta chain was obtained from a study of radiation and T cells in renal cell carcinoma. The CDR3 contains 13 residues. With 3 bases removed from V and 8 bases from J, the gap between germline ends came to 13 bases. CDR1 is SEHNR, CDR2 FQNEAQ, per germline (reference sequence). The method was immunoSEQ multiplex PCR; TCRdb's version includes in-frame clones alone and lacks a portion of them. The sample contains tens of thousands of clones, 70% to 85% of which appear only once. Time point noted: baseline pretreatment blood. The treatment denotes: 15 Gy SBRT to primary tumor, nephrectomy 4 weeks later. Blood was sampled at baseline, 2 weeks and 4 weeks after SBRT.

The V and J genes are TRBV7-9 and TRBJ1-2; tentative D call: TRBD1 (5 bases). The sequence was collected from a man aged 55 to 70 with renal cell carcinoma. Material: blood, obtained from a patient whose treatment included radiotherapy and nephrectomy. CDR3: CASSFRGDDGYTF. In nucleotides, the CDR3 is TGTGCCAGCAGCTTTCGGGGGGACGACGGCTACACCTTC. The whole variable domain, filled in from reference TRBV7-9 and TRBJ1-2, reads DTGVSQNPRHKITKRGQNVTFRCDPISEHNRLYWYRQTLGQGPEFLTYFQNEAQLEKSRLLSDRFSAERPKGSFSTLEIQRTEQGDSAMYLCASSFRGDDGYTFGSGTRLTVV.